This T cell receptor beta chain was obtained from a study of human T cells and chemical hapten exposure. Study background: Patients were given diphenylcyclopropenone on the scalp weekly across the approximately 24-week study. Upper back patch tests used 0.01% DPC, scored after 6 days.

During construction of the library, unique molecular identifiers were attached to individual cDNA molecules for quantitative, reproducible TCR counting. Original methodology: TCRs per sample had a median of about 100,000 and ranged from roughly 20,000 to 690,600. TCRdb independently ran MiXCR on the RACE reads; one entry per CDR3 protein. The V and J calls come from TCRdb's annotation, not from the publication. Of some 100,000 distinct CDR3 sequences listed, 9.2% are singletons. The CDR3 runs 13 residues. Per germline, CDR1 SGHNT and CDR2 YYREEE (reference sequence). Losses at the gene ends were 4 bases for V and 5 bases for J; bases not matched to a gene: 5. This clonotype was counted only a few times. Stated time point: patch test 2, 6 weeks after DPC sensitization. Indicated treatment: therapeutic diphenylcyclopropenone sensitization with weekly scalp DPC.

The rearrangement uses TRBV5-4 and TRBJ1-1; 7 bases are a match to TRBD1. The receptor was isolated from a woman in her 40s with alopecia areata. Some clones in this sample may be carry-over from other donors' samples. Source: whole blood, taken in connection with sensitization to the hapten diphenylcyclopropenone (DPC). This CDR3 is CASSPTGWTEAFF. The CDR3 DNA sequence: TGTGCCAGCAGCCCGACAGGGTGGACTGAAGCTTTCTTT.